This T cell receptor (beta chain) appears in the sequencing data of a study of beta chain features in type 1 diabetes. The study's findings and limits: Short templates might get an advantage during PCR, and this would be equal in patients and controls. Junctions at VDJ sites from type 1 diabetes patients had fewer insertions and more deletions.

Concerning this clone itself: Its matching antigen is unknown.

The authors reverse transcribed all of the isolated RNA, so sequencing captured expressed TCRB transcripts. Sequenced by immunoSEQ multiplex PCR; TCRdb stores in-frame clones only, minus some. The top ten hold about 0.093% of the sample, which has about 620,000 clones, about a sixth seen once. CDR1 and CDR2 (germline): GTSNPN, SVGIG (reference sequence). This CDR3 spans 13 amino acids. Trimming removed 3 bases at V and 0 bases at J, with 8 bases between. Input material: naive CD4+ T cells from blood. The clonotype was recovered from a young man in good health. The rearrangement joins TRBV30 to TRBJ1-2; no firm D call. The CDR3 DNA reads TGTGCCTGGAGCTTACAGCCTAACTATGGCTACACCTTC. Its translation is CAWSLQPNYGYTF.